What follows are 5 T cell receptor beta chains derived from one specimen sequenced in a study of blood T cell repertoires in COVID-19 (dated by TCRdb to the early 2020s). Library method: the immunoSEQ multiplex PCR assay. In TCRdb, the immuneACCESS table is reduced to in-frame sequences with V and J assigned. These tables do not hold every clone; where another copy was compared, an unresolved V gene accounts for under half, and the others remain unexplained. The table for this sample lists some 200,000 clones; around 81% of them were counted only once. Around 0.93% of the sample goes to the ten largest clones. The sequenced sample consisted of peripheral blood. Every receptor here comes from a man between 60 and 70 years old with COVID-19, enrolled during active disease.

The rearrangement links TRBV4-2 to TRBJ1-5; D unresolved. This CDR3 spans 15 amino acids. In germline, CDR1 is LGHNA, CDR2 YNFKEQ. V dropped 0 bases and J dropped 4 bases, with 10 bases sitting between them. The chain's CDR3 is CASSQEVFGNQPQHF. The CDR3 DNA reads as TGTGCCAGCAGCCAAGAAGTTTTCGGGAATCAGCCCCAGCATTTT.

CDR3 residues: CASSYGQGQSEQYF. DNA for the CDR3: TGTGCCAGCAGCTACGGACAGGGACAGAGCGAGCAGTACTTC. J is TRBJ2-7 and V is TRBV6-6, with 8 bases identical to TRBD1. CDR1 is MNHNY and CDR2 is SVGAGI in the germline V gene (reference sequence). J gave up 6 bases and V 6 bases, and 10 bases lay outside the gene matches. This CDR3 spans 14 amino acids.

The chain carries TRBV7-2 and TRBJ1-3; no clear D gene. With 5 bases removed from V and 3 bases from J, the gap between germline ends came to 5 bases. The CDR3 length is 12 residues. CDR1 and CDR2 from the germline V gene are SGHTA and FQGNSA. The CDR3 DNA sequence: TGTGCCAGCAGCCCCCATGGAAACACCATATATTTT. Residues: CASSPHGNTIYF. The full variable domain, its missing parts supplied by reference TRBV7-2 and TRBJ1-3, is GAGVSQSPSNKVTEKGKDVELRCDPISGHTALYWYRQSLGQGLEFLIYFQGNSAPDKSGLPSDRFSAERTGGSVSTLTIQRTQQEDSAVYLCASSPHGNTIYFGEGSWLTVV.

This chain uses TRBV27 with TRBJ2-7; D remains unclear. Germline V gene lookup returns CDR1 MNHEY and CDR2 SMNVEV (reference sequence). CDR3 length: 13 residues. The V end was cut by 2 bases, the J end by 4 bases, with 9 bases between. The CDR3: CASSLGPQYEQYF. The CDR3 DNA reads as TGTGCCAGCAGTTTAGGGCCCCAATACGAGCAGTACTTC.

The V call is TRBV2, the J call TRBJ2-7, with 9 positions matching TRBD2. Germline CDR1 is SNHLY and CDR2 is FYNNEI. V lost 2 bases, J lost 2 bases, and 7 bases stayed unmatched. The CDR3 consists of 16 residues. This chain's CDR3 is CASSERASGNTYEQYF. DNA for the CDR3: TGTGCCAGCAGTGAACGCGCTAGCGGGAATACCTACGAGCAGTACTTC.